The present T cell receptor (beta chain) was sequenced within a study of blood T cell repertoires in COVID-19. Repertoires were generated with immunoSEQ multiplex PCR, while TCRdb's copy carries only in-frame clones and drops some. The data hold about 380,000 clones, with over 75% observed a single time. The CDR3 runs to 17 residues. The J segment lost 6 bases and the V segment lost 1 base, leaving 15 bases of the junction unmatched. The V gene's germline CDR1 is SQVTM and CDR2 ANQGSEA. Input material: PBMCs or T cells enriched from blood (not recorded which). This sequence joins TRBV29-1 and TRBJ2-1; 7 bases are a match to TRBD1. This clonotype was sampled from a man aged 25 to 45 who had recovered from COVID-19. CDR3 sequence: CSVEARWEQGFVNEQFF. The CDR3, as DNA: TGCAGCGTTGAAGCCCGGTGGGAACAGGGGTTCGTCAATGAGCAGTTCTTC.